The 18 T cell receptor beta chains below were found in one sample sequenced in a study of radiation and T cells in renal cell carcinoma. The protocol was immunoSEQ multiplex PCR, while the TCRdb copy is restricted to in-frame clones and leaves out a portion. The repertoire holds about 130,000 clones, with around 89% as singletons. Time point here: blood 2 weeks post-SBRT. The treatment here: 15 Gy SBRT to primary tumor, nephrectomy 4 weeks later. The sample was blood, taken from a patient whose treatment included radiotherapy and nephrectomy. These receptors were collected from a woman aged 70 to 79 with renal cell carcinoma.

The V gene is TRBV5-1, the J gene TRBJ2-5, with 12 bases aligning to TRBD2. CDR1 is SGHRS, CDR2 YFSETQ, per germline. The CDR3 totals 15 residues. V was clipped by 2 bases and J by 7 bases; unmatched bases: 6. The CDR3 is CASSLGLAGMGTQYF. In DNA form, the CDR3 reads TGCGCCAGCAGCTTAGGACTAGCGGGGATGGGGACCCAGTACTTC.

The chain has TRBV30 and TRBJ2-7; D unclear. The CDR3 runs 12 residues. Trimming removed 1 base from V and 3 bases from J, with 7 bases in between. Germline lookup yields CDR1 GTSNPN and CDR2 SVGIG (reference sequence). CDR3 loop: CAWSGPGYEQYF. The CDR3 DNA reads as TGTGCCTGGAGTGGACCCGGCTACGAGCAGTACTTC.

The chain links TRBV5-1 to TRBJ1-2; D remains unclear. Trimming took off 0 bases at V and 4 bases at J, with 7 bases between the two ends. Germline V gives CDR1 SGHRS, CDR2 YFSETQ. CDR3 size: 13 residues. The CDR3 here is CASSLDGFYGYTF. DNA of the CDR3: TGCGCCAGCAGCTTGGACGGGTTCTATGGCTACACCTTC.

The CDR3 region is CASSWGQSVYEQYF. CDR3 DNA: TGCGCCAGCAGCTGGGGACAGTCAGTCTACGAGCAGTACTTC. The gene calls are TRBV5-1 and TRBJ2-7, with TRBD1 matching 7 bases. V lost 3 bases to trimming and J lost 3 bases; unmatched junction nucleotides: 6. The CDR3 has 14 amino acids. Germline V gives CDR1 SGHRS, CDR2 YFSETQ.

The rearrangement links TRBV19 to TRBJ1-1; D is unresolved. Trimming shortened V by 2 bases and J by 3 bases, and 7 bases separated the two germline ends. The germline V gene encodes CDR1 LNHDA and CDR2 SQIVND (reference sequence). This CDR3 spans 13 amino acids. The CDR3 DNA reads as TGTGCCAGTAGTATAAAAGGGTACACTGAAGCTTTCTTT. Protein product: CASSIKGYTEAFF.

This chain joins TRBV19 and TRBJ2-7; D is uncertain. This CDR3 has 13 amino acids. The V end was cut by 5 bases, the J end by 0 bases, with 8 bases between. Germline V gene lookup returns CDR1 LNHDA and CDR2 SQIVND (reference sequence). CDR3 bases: TGTGCCAGTAGTGGCCGTCTCTCCTACGAGCAGTACTTC. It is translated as CASSGRLSYEQYF.

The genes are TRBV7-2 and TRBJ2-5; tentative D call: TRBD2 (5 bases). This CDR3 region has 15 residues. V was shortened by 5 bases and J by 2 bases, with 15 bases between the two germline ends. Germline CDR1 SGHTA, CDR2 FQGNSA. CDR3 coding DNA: TGTGCCAGCAGCCCATCCCGGGGAACGCAAGAGACCCAGTACTTC. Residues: CASSPSRGTQETQYF.

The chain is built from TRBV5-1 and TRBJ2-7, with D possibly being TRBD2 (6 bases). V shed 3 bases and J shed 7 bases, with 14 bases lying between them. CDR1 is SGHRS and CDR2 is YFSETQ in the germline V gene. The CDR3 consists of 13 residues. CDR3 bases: TGCGCCAGCAGCTCCACCGGGACTCGGGAGCAGTACTTC. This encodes CASSSTGTREQYF. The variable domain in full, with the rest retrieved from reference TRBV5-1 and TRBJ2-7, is KAGVTQTPRYLIKTRGQQVTLSCSPISGHRSVSWYQQTPGQGLQFLFEYFSETQRNKGNFPGRFSGRQFSNSRSEMNVSTLELGDSALYLCASSSTGTREQYFGPGTRLTVT.

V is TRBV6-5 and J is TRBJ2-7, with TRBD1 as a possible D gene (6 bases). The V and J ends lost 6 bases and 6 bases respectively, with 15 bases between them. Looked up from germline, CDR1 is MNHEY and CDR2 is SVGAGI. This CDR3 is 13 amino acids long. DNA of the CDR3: TGTGCCAGCAGCCAACAACAGGGTGGCGAGCAGTACTTC. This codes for CASSQQQGGEQYF.

The CDR3 loop reads CASSRTSGREETQYF. CDR3 nucleotides: TGTGCCAGTAGCAGGACTAGCGGCAGGGAAGAGACCCAGTACTTC. This chain connects TRBV19 to TRBJ2-5; TRBD2 matches 10 bases. The CDR3 runs 15 residues. J was trimmed by 3 bases and V by 6 bases; bases with no gene match: 7. Germline V gives CDR1 LNHDA, CDR2 SQIVND (reference sequence).

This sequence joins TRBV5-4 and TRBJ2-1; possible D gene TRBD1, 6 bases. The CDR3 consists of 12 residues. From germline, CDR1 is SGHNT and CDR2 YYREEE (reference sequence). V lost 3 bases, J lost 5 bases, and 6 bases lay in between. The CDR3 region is CASSSGDNEQFF. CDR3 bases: TGTGCCAGCAGCTCAGGGGACAATGAGCAGTTCTTC.

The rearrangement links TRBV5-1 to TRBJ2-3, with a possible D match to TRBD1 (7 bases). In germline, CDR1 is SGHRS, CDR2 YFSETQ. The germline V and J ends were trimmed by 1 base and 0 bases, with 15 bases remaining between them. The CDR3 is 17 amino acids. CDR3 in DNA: TGCGCCAGCAGCTTGACCCTCAGGGGGACTAGCACAGATACGCAGTATTTT. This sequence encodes CASSLTLRGTSTDTQYF.

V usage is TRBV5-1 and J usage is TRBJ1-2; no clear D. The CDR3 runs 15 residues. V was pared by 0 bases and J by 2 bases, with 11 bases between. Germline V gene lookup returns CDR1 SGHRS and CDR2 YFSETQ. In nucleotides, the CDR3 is TGCGCCAGCAGCTTGGCTTTTGGATTAAACTATGGCTACACCTTC. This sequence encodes CASSLAFGLNYGYTF.

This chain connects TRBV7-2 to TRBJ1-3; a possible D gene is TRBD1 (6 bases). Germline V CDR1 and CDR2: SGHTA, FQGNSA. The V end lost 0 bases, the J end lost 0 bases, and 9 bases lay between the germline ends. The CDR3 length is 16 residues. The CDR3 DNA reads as TGTGCCAGCAGCTTAGCGCACAGGGACTCTGGAAACACCATATATTTT. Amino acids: CASSLAHRDSGNTIYF.

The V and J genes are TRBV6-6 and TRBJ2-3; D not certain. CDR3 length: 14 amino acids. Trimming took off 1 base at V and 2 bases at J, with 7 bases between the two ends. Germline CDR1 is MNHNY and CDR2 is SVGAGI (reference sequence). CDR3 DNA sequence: TGTGCCAGCAGTTACTTGGGGATCACAGATACGCAGTATTTT. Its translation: CASSYLGITDTQYF.

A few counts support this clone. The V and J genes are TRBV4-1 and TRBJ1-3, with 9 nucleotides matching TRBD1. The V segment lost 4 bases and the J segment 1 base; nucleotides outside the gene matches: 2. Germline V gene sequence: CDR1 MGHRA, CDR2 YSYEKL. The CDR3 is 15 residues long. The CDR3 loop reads CASSRGTGSGNTIYF. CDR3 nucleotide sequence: TGCGCCAGCAGCCGAGGGACAGGGTCTGGAAACACCATATATTTT.

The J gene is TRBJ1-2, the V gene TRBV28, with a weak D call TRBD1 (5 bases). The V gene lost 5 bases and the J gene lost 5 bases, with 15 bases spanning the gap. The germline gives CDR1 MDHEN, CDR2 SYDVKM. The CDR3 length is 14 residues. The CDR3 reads CASSPGTGVYGYTF. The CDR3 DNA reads TGTGCCAGCAGTCCCGGTACAGGAGTGTATGGCTACACCTTC.

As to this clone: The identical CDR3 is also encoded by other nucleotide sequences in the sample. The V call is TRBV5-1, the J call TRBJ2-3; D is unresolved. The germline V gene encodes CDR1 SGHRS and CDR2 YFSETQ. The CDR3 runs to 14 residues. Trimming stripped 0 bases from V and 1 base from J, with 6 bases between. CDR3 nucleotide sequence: TGCGCCAGCAGCTTGGGCTCAGGCACAGATACGCAGTATTTT. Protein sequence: CASSLGSGTDTQYF.